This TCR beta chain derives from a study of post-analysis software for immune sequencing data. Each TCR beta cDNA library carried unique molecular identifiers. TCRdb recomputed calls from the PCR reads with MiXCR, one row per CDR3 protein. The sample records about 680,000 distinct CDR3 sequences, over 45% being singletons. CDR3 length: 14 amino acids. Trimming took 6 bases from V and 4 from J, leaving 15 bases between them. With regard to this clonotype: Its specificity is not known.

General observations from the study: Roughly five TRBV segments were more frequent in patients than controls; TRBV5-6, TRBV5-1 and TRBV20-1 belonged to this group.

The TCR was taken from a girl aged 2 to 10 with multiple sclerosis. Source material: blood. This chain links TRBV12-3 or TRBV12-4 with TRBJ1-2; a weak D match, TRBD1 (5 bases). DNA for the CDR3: TGTGCCAGCAGCCGGGACCTTCCGTCCTATGGCTACACCTTC. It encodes CASSRDLPSYGYTF.